These T cell receptor beta chains were read from a single sample in a study of Graves' ophthalmopathy and Graves' hyperthyroidism. Each CDR3 protein is one row after TCRdb ran MiXCR on the multiplex PCR reads. The data show roughly 160,000 distinct CDR3 sequences, around two fifths seen once. Material: peripheral blood. These receptor sequences come from a woman in her thirties or forties with Graves' ophthalmopathy. Both conserved end residues are part of each CDR3. The order of the fields is D gene, J gene, V gene, clone size, CDR3 protein, CDR3 DNA. D genes are given only for firm matches. The size field is filled for only some rows; it gives once, few, many or a size class.

D gene: NA; J gene: TRBJ2-7; V gene: TRBV6-2/TRBV6-3; clone size: NA; CDR3 protein: CASSYSAESYEQYF; CDR3 DNA: TGTGCCAGCAGTTACTCGGCCGAATCCTACGAGCAGTACTTC
D gene: NA; J gene: TRBJ2-5; V gene: TRBV30; clone size: NA; CDR3 protein: CAWSSAEETQYF; CDR3 DNA: TGTGCCTGGAGCTCTGCTGAAGAGACCCAGTACTTC
D gene: NA; J gene: TRBJ1-5; V gene: TRBV7-9; clone size: NA; CDR3 protein: CASRFSEGQPQHF; CDR3 DNA: TGTGCCAGCAGGTTCTCTGAGGGACAGCCCCAGCATTTT
D gene: NA; J gene: TRBJ1-6; V gene: TRBV12-3/TRBV12-4; clone size: many; CDR3 protein: CASSPGQDYNSPLHF; CDR3 DNA: TGTGCCAGCAGCCCGGGGCAGGACTATAATTCACCCCTCCACTTT
D gene: TRBD1; J gene: TRBJ1-1; V gene: TRBV2; clone size: NA; CDR3 protein: CASSWDRGQVGTEAFF; CDR3 DNA: TGTGCCAGCAGTTGGGACAGGGGGCAGGTTGGCACTGAAGCTTTCTTT
D gene: TRBD1; J gene: TRBJ1-5; V gene: TRBV30; clone size: many; CDR3 protein: CAWGTGGNQPQHF; CDR3 DNA: TGTGCCTGGGGGACAGGGGGCAATCAGCCCCAGCATTTT
D gene: NA; J gene: TRBJ1-3; V gene: TRBV6-4; clone size: NA; CDR3 protein: CASNAGEENTIYF; CDR3 DNA: TGTGCCAGTAACGCAGGGGAAGAAAACACCATATATTTT
D gene: NA; J gene: TRBJ2-7; V gene: TRBV6-2/TRBV6-3; clone size: NA; CDR3 protein: CASTWDGQPTYEQYF; CDR3 DNA: TGTGCCAGCACCTGGGACGGGCAACCTACCTACGAGCAGTACTTC
D gene: NA; J gene: TRBJ2-7; V gene: TRBV12-3/TRBV12-4; clone size: many; CDR3 protein: CASSSQRNSYEQYF; CDR3 DNA: TGTGCCAGCAGTTCCCAGCGGAACTCCTACGAGCAGTACTTC
D gene: TRBD1; J gene: TRBJ2-2; V gene: TRBV18; clone size: few; CDR3 protein: CASSLPGGHTGELFF; CDR3 DNA: TGTGCCAGCTCACTTCCAGGGGGCCACACCGGGGAGCTGTTTTTT
D gene: NA; J gene: TRBJ1-1; V gene: TRBV2; clone size: many; CDR3 protein: CASSEQTRGTEAFF; CDR3 DNA: TGTGCCAGCAGTGAACAGACCCGGGGGACTGAAGCTTTCTTT